A selection of T cell receptor beta chains follows, all from one sample in a study of cytomegalovirus exposure and HLA in healthy donors. Measured with immunoSEQ multiplex PCR; TCRdb has only the in-frame clones, and not every one. The table shows about 150,000 clones, with approximately 82% occurring only once. The sample comprised PBMCs. The origin of the receptors is a woman in her 50s in good health and CMV-seropositive. The CDR3 runs from the conserved cysteine through the conserved F or W. A D gene is named only where the DNA matches it firmly. The listing skips clone size in some rows; elsewhere it reads once, few, many or a size class.

V	J	D	size	DNA	CDR3
TRBV9	TRBJ2-1	TRBD2	NA	TGTGCCAGCAGCGGCGGGGGGTCCTACAATGAGCAGTTCTTC	CASSGGGSYNEQFF
TRBV19	TRBJ2-2	NA	few	TGTGCCAGTAGTATAGACGGGGGGCACACCGGGGAGCTGTTTTTT	CASSIDGGHTGELFF
TRBV7-9	TRBJ1-2	NA	NA	TGTGCCAGCAGCTCCGACAGCCTGGGAGGCTACACCTTC	CASSSDSLGGYTF
TRBV7-9	TRBJ1-1	TRBD1	NA	TGTGCCAGCAGGAATTTGACAGGGTCAAGTGAAGCTTTCTTT	CASRNLTGSSEAFF
TRBV4-1	TRBJ1-5	TRBD1	NA	TGCGCCAGCAGCCCTGACAGGGCTAATCAGCCCCAGCATTTT	CASSPDRANQPQHF
TRBV6-6	TRBJ1-1	TRBD1	once	TGTGCCAGCAGTTACCAGGGACAGACGAACACTGAAGCTTTCTTT	CASSYQGQTNTEAFF
TRBV29-1	TRBJ2-1	TRBD2	NA	TGCAGCGTCACCACCTCAATTATTCAGCGGGGGGGCTTTGAGCAGTTCTTC	CSVTTSIIQRGGFEQFF
TRBV6-5	TRBJ2-1	NA	NA	TGTGCCAGCAGTTACTCGCAGGGGGGGCAGTTCTTC	CASSYSQGGQFF
TRBV25-1	TRBJ2-1	TRBD2	NA	TGTGCCAGCAGGCGACTAGCGGGGGGGCACAATGAGCAGTTCTTC	CASRRLAGGHNEQFF
TRBV6-1	TRBJ2-1	NA	NA	TGTGCCAGCATGTTAAGCCCCAAAAACAATGAGCAGTTCTTC	CASMLSPKNNEQFF
TRBV14	TRBJ2-7	NA	NA	TGTGCCAGCAGCCAGACAGCCTACGAGCAGTACTTC	CASSQTAYEQYF
TRBV5-4	TRBJ1-1	TRBD1	NA	TGTGCCAGCAGCTCCCCGGACAGGGGCCCGAACACTGAAGCTTTCTTT	CASSSPDRGPNTEAFF
TRBV2	TRBJ1-5	NA	NA	TGTGCCAGCAGTAGCCGGGACACCAATCAGCCCCAGCATTTT	CASSSRDTNQPQHF
TRBV13	TRBJ2-2	NA	NA	TGTGCCAGCAGCTTAGGGGTGGCAGGGTCGAACACCGGGGAGCTGTTTTTT	CASSLGVAGSNTGELFF
TRBV4-2	TRBJ1-1	NA	NA	TGTGCCAGCAGCCAAGGCCCTACGACGGGATCCACTGAAGCTTTCTTT	CASSQGPTTGSTEAFF
TRBV9	TRBJ2-1	TRBD1	NA	TGTGCCAGCAGCGCTCCTCCGGGACAGGGCGCTAATGAGCAGTTCTTC	CASSAPPGQGANEQFF
TRBV6-1	TRBJ1-3	TRBD1	once	TGTGCCAGCAGTGGGACAGGGTCTTTCTCTGGAAACACCATATATTTT	CASSGTGSFSGNTIYF
TRBV6-1	TRBJ1-5	TRBD1	NA	TGTGCCAGCAGTGAAGCGATTGGACAGGCACGATATCAGCCCCAGCATTTT	CASSEAIGQARYQPQHF
TRBV15	TRBJ1-5	NA	NA	TGTGCCACCGAGGGAGCGTCGGACAGCCCCGGGCGCAATCAGCCCCAGCATTTT	CATEGASDSPGRNQPQHF
TRBV7-2	TRBJ2-1	TRBD2	NA	TGTGCCAGCAGCGATAGTCCACTAGCGGGGGGAAATGAGCAGTTCTTC	CASSDSPLAGGNEQFF
TRBV6-1	TRBJ1-4	NA	NA	TGTGCCAGCAGAGACAGTCCCAGTTTCGGGAAACTGTTTTTT	CASRDSPSFGKLFF
TRBV9	TRBJ2-7	NA	NA	TGTGCCAGCAGCCCTATGTCGGACGGGGGGCGCGAGCAGTACTTC	CASSPMSDGGREQYF
TRBV30	TRBJ2-1	NA	NA	TGTGCCTGGAGTAGGACAGTGTACAATGAGCAGTTCTTC	CAWSRTVYNEQFF